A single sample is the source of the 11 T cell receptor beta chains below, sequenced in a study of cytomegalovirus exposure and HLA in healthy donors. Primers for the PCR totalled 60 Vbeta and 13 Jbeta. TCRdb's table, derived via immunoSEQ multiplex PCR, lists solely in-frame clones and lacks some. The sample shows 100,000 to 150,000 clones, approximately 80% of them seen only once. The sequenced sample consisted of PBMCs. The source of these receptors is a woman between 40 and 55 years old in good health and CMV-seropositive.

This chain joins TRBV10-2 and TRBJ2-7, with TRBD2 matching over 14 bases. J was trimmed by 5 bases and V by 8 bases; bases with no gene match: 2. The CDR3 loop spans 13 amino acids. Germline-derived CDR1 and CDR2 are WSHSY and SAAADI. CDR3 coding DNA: TGCGCCAGCGCGGGACTAGCGGGAGACGAGCAGTACTTC. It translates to CASAGLAGDEQYF.

The CDR3 DNA is TGTGCCAGCTCACCGACAGGGGCAGCAGATACGCAGTATTTT. Its translation: CASSPTGAADTQYF. This chain connects TRBV18 to TRBJ2-3, with TRBD1 identical over 8 bases. Germline V gene data show CDR1 as KGHSH and CDR2 as LQKENI. This CDR3 region has 14 residues. Losses at the gene ends were 3 bases for V and 4 bases for J; bases not matched to a gene: 3.

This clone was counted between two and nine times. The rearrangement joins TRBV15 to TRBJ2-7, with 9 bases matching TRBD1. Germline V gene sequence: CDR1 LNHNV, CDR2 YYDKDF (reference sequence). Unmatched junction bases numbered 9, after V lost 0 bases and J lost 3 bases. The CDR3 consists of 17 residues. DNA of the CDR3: TGTGCCACCAGCAGAGATCAAGGGACAGGGATTATCTACGAGCAGTACTTC. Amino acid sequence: CATSRDQGTGIIYEQYF.

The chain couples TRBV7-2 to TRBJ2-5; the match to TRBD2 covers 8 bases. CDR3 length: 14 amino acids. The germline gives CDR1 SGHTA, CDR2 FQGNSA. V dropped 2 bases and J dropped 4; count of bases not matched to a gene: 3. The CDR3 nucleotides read TGTGCCAGCAGCTTAAGGGCGGGAGGAGAGACCCAGTACTTC. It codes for CASSLRAGGETQYF. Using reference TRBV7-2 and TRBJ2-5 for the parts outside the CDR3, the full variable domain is GAGVSQSPSNKVTEKGKDVELRCDPISGHTALYWYRQSLGQGLEFLIYFQGNSAPDKSGLPSDRFSAERTGGSVSTLTIQRTQQEDSAVYLCASSLRAGGETQYFGPGTRLLVL.

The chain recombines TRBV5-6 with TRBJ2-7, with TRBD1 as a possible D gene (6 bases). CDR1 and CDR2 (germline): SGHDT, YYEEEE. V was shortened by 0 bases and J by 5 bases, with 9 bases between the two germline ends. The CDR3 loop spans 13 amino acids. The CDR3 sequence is CASSLGTEDEQYF. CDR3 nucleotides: TGTGCCAGCAGCTTGGGGACAGAGGACGAGCAGTACTTC.

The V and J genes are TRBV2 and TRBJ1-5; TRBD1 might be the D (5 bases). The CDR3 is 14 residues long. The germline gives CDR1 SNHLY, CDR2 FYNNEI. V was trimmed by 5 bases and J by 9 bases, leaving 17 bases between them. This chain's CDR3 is CASSWGQLPRPQHF. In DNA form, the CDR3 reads TGTGCCAGCAGTTGGGGCCAGCTCCCGCGGCCCCAGCATTTT.

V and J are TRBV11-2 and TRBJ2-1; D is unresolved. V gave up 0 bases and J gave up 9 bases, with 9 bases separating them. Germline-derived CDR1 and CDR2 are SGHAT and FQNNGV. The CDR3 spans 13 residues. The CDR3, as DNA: TGTGCCAGCAGCTTAGATAACCAACTTGAGCAGTTCTTC. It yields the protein CASSLDNQLEQFF.

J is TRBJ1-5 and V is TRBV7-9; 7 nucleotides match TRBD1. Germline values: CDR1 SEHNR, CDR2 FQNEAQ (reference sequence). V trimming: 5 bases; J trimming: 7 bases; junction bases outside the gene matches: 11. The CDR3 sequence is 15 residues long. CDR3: CASSPATGYEQPQHF. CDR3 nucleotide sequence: TGTGCCAGCAGCCCCGCGACAGGGTACGAGCAGCCCCAGCATTTT.

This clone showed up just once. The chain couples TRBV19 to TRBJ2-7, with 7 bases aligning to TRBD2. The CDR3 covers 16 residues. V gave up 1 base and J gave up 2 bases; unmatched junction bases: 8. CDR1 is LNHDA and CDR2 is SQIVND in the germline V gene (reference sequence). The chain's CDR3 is CASSIGASGTPYEQYF. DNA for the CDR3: TGTGCCAGTAGTATAGGGGCGAGCGGGACCCCCTACGAGCAGTACTTC.

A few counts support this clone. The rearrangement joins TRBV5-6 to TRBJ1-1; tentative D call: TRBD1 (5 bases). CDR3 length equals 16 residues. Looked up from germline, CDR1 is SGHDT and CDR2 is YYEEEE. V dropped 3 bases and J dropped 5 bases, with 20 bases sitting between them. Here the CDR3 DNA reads TGTGCCAGCAGCTCGCCCCGGGCGGGGCCCAGAACTGAAGCTTTCTTT. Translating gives CASSSPRAGPRTEAFF.

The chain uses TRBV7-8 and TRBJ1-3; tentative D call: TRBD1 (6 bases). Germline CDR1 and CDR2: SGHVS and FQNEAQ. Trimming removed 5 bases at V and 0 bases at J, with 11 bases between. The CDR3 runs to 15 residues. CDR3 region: CASSPGHYSGNTIYF. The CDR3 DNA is TGTGCCAGCAGCCCGGGACACTACTCTGGAAACACCATATATTTT. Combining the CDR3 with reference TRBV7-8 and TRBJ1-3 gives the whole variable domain GAGVSQSPRYKVAKRGQDVALRCDPISGHVSLFWYQQALGQGPEFLTYFQNEAQLDKSGLPSDRFFAERPEGSVSTLKIQRTQQEDSAVYLCASSPGHYSGNTIYFGEGSWLTVV.